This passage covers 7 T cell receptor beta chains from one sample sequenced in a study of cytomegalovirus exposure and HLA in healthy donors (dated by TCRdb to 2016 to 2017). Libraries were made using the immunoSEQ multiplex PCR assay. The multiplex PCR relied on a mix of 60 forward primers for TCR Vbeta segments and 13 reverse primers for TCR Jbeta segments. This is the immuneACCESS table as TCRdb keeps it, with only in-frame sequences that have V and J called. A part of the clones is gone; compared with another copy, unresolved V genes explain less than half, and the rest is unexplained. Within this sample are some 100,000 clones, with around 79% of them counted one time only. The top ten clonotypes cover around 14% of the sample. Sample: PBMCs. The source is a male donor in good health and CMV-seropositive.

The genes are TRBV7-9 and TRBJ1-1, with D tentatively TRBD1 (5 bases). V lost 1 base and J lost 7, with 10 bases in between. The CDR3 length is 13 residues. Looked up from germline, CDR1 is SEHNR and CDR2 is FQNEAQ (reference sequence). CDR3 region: CASSLVVGGEAFF. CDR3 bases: TGTGCCAGCAGCTTAGTAGTCGGGGGTGAAGCTTTCTTT.

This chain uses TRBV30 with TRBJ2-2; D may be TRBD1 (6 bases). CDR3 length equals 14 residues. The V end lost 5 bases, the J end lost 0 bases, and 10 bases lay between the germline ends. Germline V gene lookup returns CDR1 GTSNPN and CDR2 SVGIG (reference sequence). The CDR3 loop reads CAWPGTTNTGELFF. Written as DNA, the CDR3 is TGTGCCTGGCCCGGGACAACGAACACCGGGGAGCTGTTTTTT.

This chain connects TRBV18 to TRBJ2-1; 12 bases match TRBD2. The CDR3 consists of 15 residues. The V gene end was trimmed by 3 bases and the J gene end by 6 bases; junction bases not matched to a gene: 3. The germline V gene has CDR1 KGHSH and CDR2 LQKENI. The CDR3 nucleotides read TGTGCCAGCTCACCCGCGACTAGCGGGGGCAATGAGCAGTTCTTC. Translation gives CASSPATSGGNEQFF.

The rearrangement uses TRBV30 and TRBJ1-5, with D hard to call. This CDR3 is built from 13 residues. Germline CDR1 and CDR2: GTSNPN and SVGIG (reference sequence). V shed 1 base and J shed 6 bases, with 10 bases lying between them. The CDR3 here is CAWSAEGTQPQHF. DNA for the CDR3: TGTGCCTGGAGTGCGGAGGGAACTCAGCCCCAGCATTTT. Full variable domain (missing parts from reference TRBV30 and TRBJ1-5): SQTIHQWPATLVQPVGSPLSLECTVEGTSNPNLYWYRQAAGRGLQLLFYSVGIGQISSEVPQNLSASRPQDRQFILSSKKLLLSDSGFYLCAWSAEGTQPQHFGDGTRLSIL.

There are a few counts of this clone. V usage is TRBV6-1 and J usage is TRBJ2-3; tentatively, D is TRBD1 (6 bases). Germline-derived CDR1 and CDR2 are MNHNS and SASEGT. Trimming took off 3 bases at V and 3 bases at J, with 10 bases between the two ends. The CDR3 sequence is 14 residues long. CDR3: CASSEMRGTDTQYF. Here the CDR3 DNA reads TGTGCCAGCAGTGAGATGAGGGGGACAGATACGCAGTATTTT.

CDR3 coding DNA: TGTGCCAGCAGCGCCAGGAATTCACCCCTCCACTTT. Translation: CASSARNSPLHF. V is TRBV9 and J is TRBJ1-6; D unclear. V lost 3 bases and J lost 7, with 5 bases in between. Germline V gene lookup returns CDR1 SGDLS and CDR2 YYNGEE. The CDR3 contains 12 residues.

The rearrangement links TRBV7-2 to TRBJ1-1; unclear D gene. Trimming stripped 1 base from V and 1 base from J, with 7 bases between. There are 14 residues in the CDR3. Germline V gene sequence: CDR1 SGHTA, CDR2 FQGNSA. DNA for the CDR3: TGTGCCAGCAGCTTAGTGTCAGAGAACACTGAAGCTTTCTTT. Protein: CASSLVSENTEAFF.